One and the same sample provided the 25 T cell receptor beta chains below, sequenced in a study of blood T cell repertoires in COVID-19. Sequenced by immunoSEQ multiplex PCR; TCRdb stores in-frame clones only, minus some. The table records fewer than 350,000 clones, about 85% of them present only once. Source material: PBMCs or T cells enriched from blood (not recorded which). Receptors originate from a woman aged 45-59 years who had recovered from COVID-19.

CDR3 coding DNA: TGTGCCAGCAGCCCGGAGCGGGGGCGAGGCTACACCTTC. Translation: CASSPERGRGYTF. This chain uses TRBV5-6 with TRBJ1-2; possibly TRBD1 for D (6 bases). CDR1 SGHDT and CDR2 YYEEEE come from the germline V gene. Between the trimmed V and J ends, which lost 4 bases and 8 bases, there was a span of 15 bases. The CDR3 is 13 amino acids.

Only one count was recorded for this clone. V is TRBV19 and J is TRBJ2-3, with TRBD2 matching 12 bases. Trimming took 4 bases from V and 3 from J; bases not matched to a gene: 8. Germline CDR1 is LNHDA and CDR2 is SQIVND (reference sequence). This CDR3 is 17 amino acids long. CDR3 DNA sequence: TGTGCCAGTAGTAGACGGACTAGCGGGGAGGGGACAGATACGCAGTATTTT. Its protein product is CASSRRTSGEGTDTQYF.

J is TRBJ2-1 and V is TRBV12-3 or TRBV12-4, with D possibly being TRBD1 (6 bases). The CDR3 extends over 12 amino acids. V was clipped by 7 bases and J by 7 bases, with 11 bases between them. For the CDR3, the DNA is TGTGCCAGCACCCAACAGGGAAATGAGCAGTTCTTC. Residues: CASTQQGNEQFF.

The gene calls are TRBV4-3 and TRBJ1-6; TRBD1 agrees at 7 bases. V lost 0 bases, J lost 7 bases, and 9 bases stayed unmatched. This CDR3 contains 17 residues. CDR1 is LGHNA and CDR2 is YSLEER in the germline V gene. CDR3 protein: CASSQETYRDRNSPLHF. The CDR3 DNA reads TGCGCCAGCAGCCAAGAGACGTACCGGGACAGAAATTCACCCCTCCACTTT.

The rearrangement links TRBV30 to TRBJ1-4; D not certain. Trimming stripped 5 bases from V and 0 bases from J, with 7 bases between. From germline, CDR1 is GTSNPN and CDR2 SVGIG (reference sequence). The CDR3 totals 13 residues. The CDR3 loop is CAWAGATNEKLFF. The CDR3 region has the DNA TGTGCCTGGGCAGGTGCAACTAATGAAAAACTGTTTTTT.

The chain recombines TRBV7-2 with TRBJ2-3, with D possibly being TRBD2 (5 bases). Germline V lookup: CDR1 SGHTA, CDR2 FQGNSA. V was clipped by 6 bases and J by 5 bases, with 24 bases between them. The CDR3 is made up of 17 amino acids. The CDR3 DNA reads TGTGCCAGCAGTCTACTAGTCTTTGGTGCACTTGAAGATACGCAGTATTTT. This translates into CASSLLVFGALEDTQYF.

Of note for this clone: The junction differs from germline at one of its ends, possibly a read error. The V gene is TRBV5-1, the J gene TRBJ1-6; 9 nucleotides line up with TRBD1. Germline lookup yields CDR1 SGHRS and CDR2 YFSETQ. The CDR3 runs 16 residues. The CDR3 nucleotides are TGCGCCAGCAGCTTGGGATCCGGGACAGGGATTAGGGATTGGTACTTT. This encodes CASSLGSGTGIRDWYF.

The chain is built from TRBV28 and TRBJ1-2; D gene uncertain. CDR3 size: 15 residues. Germline V lookup: CDR1 MDHEN, CDR2 SYDVKM. The V and J ends lost 1 base and 8 bases respectively, with 17 bases between them. CDR3: CASSLYFGMEMGYTF. In DNA, the CDR3 is TGTGCCAGCAGTTTATACTTTGGTATGGAGATGGGCTACACCTTC.

This clone was recorded only once. CDR3 protein: CASSPGEFNEKLFF. Here the CDR3 DNA reads TGTGCCAGCTCACCGGGAGAATTTAATGAAAAACTGTTTTTT. The rearrangement uses TRBV18 and TRBJ1-4; D is uncertain. V was pared by 3 bases and J by 4 bases, with 9 bases between. Germline V CDR1 and CDR2: KGHSH, LQKENI. This CDR3 has 14 residues.

This sequence joins TRBV5-5 and TRBJ1-1; no clear D gene. CDR1 is SGHKS, CDR2 YYEKEE, per germline (reference sequence). Trimming pared 1 base from V and 1 base from J, leaving 11 bases between. The CDR3 length is 15 residues. CDR3 region: CASSLLSRRNTEAFF. In DNA, the CDR3 is TGTGCCAGCAGCTTGTTAAGCCGAAGGAACACTGAAGCTTTCTTT.

The chain joins TRBV10-2 to TRBJ1-2, with a possible D match to TRBD1 (5 bases). V lost 6 bases, J lost 2 bases, and 7 bases lay in between. CDR3 length: 12 residues. Germline V gene data show CDR1 as WSHSY and CDR2 as SAAADI. Here the CDR3 DNA reads TGCGCCAGCAGCGGGGGGAACTATGGCTACACCTTC. Protein: CASSGGNYGYTF.

This clone was recorded many times. The V and J genes are TRBV7-9 and TRBJ2-2; 9 nucleotides match TRBD1. Unmatched junction bases numbered 9, after V lost 5 bases and J lost 8 bases. The germline gives CDR1 SEHNR, CDR2 FQNEAQ (reference sequence). The CDR3 length is 15 residues. The CDR3: CASSRQGTGKGELFF. DNA for the CDR3: TGTGCCAGCAGCCGACAAGGGACAGGGAAAGGGGAGCTGTTTTTT.

The chain couples TRBV11-3 to TRBJ2-2; D call uncertain. This CDR3 region has 13 residues. Trimming cost V 5 bases and J 8 bases, with 12 bases left between them. From germline, CDR1 is SGHNT and CDR2 YENEEA. CDR3 nucleotides: TGTGCCAGCAGCGGAGTTCGGAGTGGGGAGCTGTTTTTT. It yields the protein CASSGVRSGELFF.

The chain combines TRBV18 with TRBJ2-5; D not certain. Trimming removed 6 bases at V and 3 bases at J, with 11 bases between. Per germline, CDR1 KGHSH and CDR2 LQKENI. CDR3 length: 13 residues. The CDR3 is CASSTRVEETQYF. In nucleotides, the CDR3 is TGTGCCAGCTCCACGCGTGTCGAAGAGACCCAGTACTTC.

CDR3 in amino acids: CASSLGPTEAFF. The CDR3 bases are TGTGCCAGCAGCCTGGGGCCCACTGAAGCTTTCTTT. The V gene is TRBV12-3 or TRBV12-4, the J gene TRBJ1-1; D might be TRBD1 (5 bases). Deletions cut 6 bases from V and 4 bases from J, with 9 bases between. CDR3 length: 12 residues.

V gene TRBV2 combines with J gene TRBJ1-4, with a possible D match to TRBD1 (6 bases). In germline, CDR1 is SNHLY, CDR2 FYNNEI. The CDR3 runs 20 residues. V lost 0 bases to trimming and J lost 6 bases, with 26 bases between them. The DNA for the CDR3 is TGTGCCAGCAGTGAAGCGCTTATGGGCGTAAAAAGGGGGATCGATGAAAAACTGTTTTTT. Translating it yields CASSEALMGVKRGIDEKLFF.

For the CDR3, the DNA is TGTGCCAGTAGCCTCGAGGGGGGGACTATGGAGACCCAGTACTTC. Translated: CASSLEGGTMETQYF. The V and J genes are TRBV19 and TRBJ2-5; TRBD2 might be the D (7 bases). V lost 6 bases and J 5 bases, leaving 19 bases between the germline ends. This CDR3 comprises 15 residues. Germline assignment: CDR1 LNHDA and CDR2 SQIVND (reference sequence).

DNA for the CDR3: TGTGCCAGCAGCCTGAGCGGGGGGTACACCGGGGAGCTGTTTTTT. Translating it yields CASSLSGGYTGELFF. This chain uses TRBV5-5 with TRBJ2-2, with 9 bases lining up with TRBD2. This CDR3 contains 15 residues. The ends lost 4 bases at V and 3 bases at J; junction bases unmatched: 4. Per germline, CDR1 SGHKS and CDR2 YYEKEE (reference sequence).

The V call is TRBV19, the J call TRBJ1-2, with 7 bases aligning to TRBD1. This CDR3 is built from 14 residues. The V gene end was trimmed by 7 bases and the J gene end by 4 bases; junction bases not matched to a gene: 9. Germline V gives CDR1 LNHDA, CDR2 SQIVND (reference sequence). CDR3 residues: CASTFRAGGYGYTF. The CDR3, as DNA: TGTGCCAGTACCTTCCGGGCAGGGGGCTATGGCTACACCTTC.

This rearrangement joins TRBV18 to TRBJ1-4; a possible D gene is TRBD1 (5 bases). The V end lost 3 bases, the J end lost 0 bases, and 14 bases lay between the germline ends. Germline CDR1 is KGHSH and CDR2 is LQKENI. This CDR3 has 17 amino acids. CDR3 protein: CASSPRPAGATNEKLFF. Written as DNA, the CDR3 is TGTGCCAGCTCACCCAGGCCCGCGGGGGCAACTAATGAAAAACTGTTTTTT.

The V gene is TRBV15, the J gene TRBJ2-1, with 10 bases matching TRBD1. The V and J ends lost 1 base and 0 bases, in that order; junction bases with no gene match: 6. This CDR3 has 18 amino acids. Germline V gene lookup returns CDR1 LNHNV and CDR2 YYDKDF (reference sequence). The CDR3 loop reads CATSRGDRGASSYNEQFF. The CDR3 DNA follows: TGTGCCACCAGCAGAGGGGACAGGGGCGCTAGCTCCTACAATGAGCAGTTCTTC. The variable domain in full, with the rest retrieved from reference TRBV15 and TRBJ2-1, is DAMVIQNPRYQVTQFGKPVTLSCSQTLNHNVMYWYQQKSSQAPKLLFHYYDKDFNNEADTPDNFQSRRPNTSFCFLDIRSPGLGDTAMYLCATSRGDRGASSYNEQFFGPGTRLTVL.

This rearrangement joins TRBV7-9 to TRBJ1-2; possibly TRBD1 for D (6 bases). CDR3 size: 14 residues. Germline assignment: CDR1 SEHNR and CDR2 FQNEAQ (reference sequence). The ends were cut back, 5 bases at V and 8 bases at J, with 18 bases in the middle. The CDR3 loop reads CASSLPRDTAGYTF. The DNA of the CDR3 is TGTGCCAGCAGCCTACCCCGGGACACCGCAGGCTACACCTTC. The whole variable domain, filled in from reference TRBV7-9 and TRBJ1-2, reads DTGVSQNPRHKITKRGQNVTFRCDPISEHNRLYWYRQTLGQGPEFLTYFQNEAQLEKSRLLSDRFSAERPKGSFSTLEIQRTEQGDSAMYLCASSLPRDTAGYTFGSGTRLTVV.

The V gene is TRBV7-2, the J gene TRBJ2-3; 9 bases align to TRBD2. With V trimmed by 6 bases and J by 9 bases, 4 bases remained unmatched. From germline, CDR1 is SGHTA and CDR2 FQGNSA. The CDR3 runs to 12 residues. The DNA for the CDR3 is TGTGCCAGCAGTAACCTAGCGGGGACGCAGTATTTT. Translated: CASSNLAGTQYF.

CDR3: CATILGERGRTGELFF. CDR3 bases: TGTGCCACCATCCTGGGGGAGCGGGGGAGGACCGGGGAGCTGTTTTTT. The V call is TRBV24-1, the J call TRBJ2-2, with 8 bases aligning to TRBD2. V trimming: 8 bases; J trimming: 5 bases; junction bases outside the gene matches: 12. The CDR3 has 16 residues. Germline V gene sequence: CDR1 KGHDR, CDR2 SFDVKD.

This clone was counted between two and nine times. V usage is TRBV7-2 and J usage is TRBJ2-1, with D possibly matching TRBD2 (6 bases). The CDR3 sequence is 14 residues long. Trimming took 2 bases from V and 8 from J, leaving 13 bases between them. CDR1 and CDR2 from the germline V gene are SGHTA and FQGNSA. The CDR3: CASSLQGGGDEQFF. The CDR3 DNA reads TGTGCCAGCAGCTTACAGGGAGGTGGGGATGAGCAGTTCTTC.